These 9 T cell receptor beta chains were all obtained from the same sample, sequenced in a study of blood T cell repertoires in COVID-19. The assay was immunoSEQ multiplex PCR, and TCRdb's table has in-frame clones only and misses some. Of about 140,000 clones listed, around 80% are singletons. Material: peripheral blood. The receptors were sampled from a man between 70 and 80 years old who had recovered from COVID-19.

In its sample, this clone was seen many times. V is TRBV7-9 and J is TRBJ1-5, with a tentative D call TRBD1 (5 bases). Between the trimmed V and J ends, which lost 9 bases and 5 bases, there was a span of 20 bases. The CDR3 sequence is 15 residues long. Germline assignment: CDR1 SEHNR and CDR2 FQNEAQ (reference sequence). In DNA, the CDR3 is TGTGCCAGGCCCTTGGAAGACAGCTTTGATCAGCCCCAGCATTTT. This encodes CARPLEDSFDQPQHF. The variable domain in full, completed from reference TRBV7-9 and TRBJ1-5, reads DTGVSQNPRHKITKRGQNVTFRCDPISEHNRLYWYRQTLGQGPEFLTYFQNEAQLEKSRLLSDRFSAERPKGSFSTLEIQRTEQGDSAMYLCARPLEDSFDQPQHFGDGTRLSIL.

The rearrangement joins TRBV23-1 to TRBJ1-5; D is uncertain. TRBV23-1 falls under the ORF class, with uncertain function. Trimming cost V 2 bases and J 8 bases, with 16 bases left between them. The CDR3 contains 15 residues. CDR3 coding DNA: TGCGCCAGCAGTCAAGAGGCCCCCCGGAGTAAGCCCCAGCATTTT. It yields the protein CASSQEAPRSKPQHF.

The rearrangement uses TRBV6-5 and TRBJ2-7, with TRBD2 identical over 8 bases. Germline lookup yields CDR1 MNHEY and CDR2 SVGAGI. The CDR3 length is 15 residues. With V trimmed by 8 bases and J by 0 bases, 9 bases remained unmatched. For the CDR3, the DNA is TGTGCCAGCCCCGTTCGGGCGGGGGGCTCCTACGAGCAGTACTTC. Its protein product is CASPVRAGGSYEQYF.

There are a few counts of this clone. The chain carries TRBV30 and TRBJ2-7; 9 bases fit TRBD2. The ends lost 0 bases at V and 2 bases at J; junction bases unmatched: 8. Per germline, CDR1 GTSNPN and CDR2 SVGIG (reference sequence). The CDR3 spans 16 residues. The CDR3 reads CAWSVLGGREPYEQYF. For the CDR3, the DNA is TGTGCCTGGAGTGTACTTGGCGGGAGGGAACCCTACGAGCAGTACTTC.

CDR3 loop: CASTQRPSGSNEQFF. The CDR3 DNA follows: TGTGCCAGCACACAGCGGCCTAGCGGGTCCAATGAGCAGTTCTTC. The chain recombines TRBV7-2 with TRBJ2-1; 8 nucleotides agree with TRBD2. Germline V CDR1 and CDR2: SGHTA, FQGNSA. The CDR3 covers 15 residues. The ends lost 7 bases at V and 6 bases at J; junction bases unmatched: 11.

This chain links TRBV10-3 with TRBJ2-2; TRBD2 matches at 7 bases. There are 18 residues in the CDR3. Germline trimming cut 7 bases from V and 1 base from J; bases unmatched to any gene: 15. Germline values: CDR1 ENHRY, CDR2 SYGVKD. The chain's CDR3 is CAIKPGLAERRNTGELFF. The CDR3 DNA follows: TGTGCCATCAAGCCTGGCCTAGCGGAGCGGAGGAACACCGGGGAGCTGTTTTTT.

The chain links TRBV4-3 to TRBJ2-1; TRBD2 agrees at 8 bases. The CDR3 is made up of 16 amino acids. V trimming: 4 bases; J trimming: 0 bases; junction bases outside the gene matches: 5. Germline values: CDR1 LGHNA, CDR2 YSLEER. CDR3 coding DNA: TGCGCCAGCAGCCCCGGGGGGGGGAGCTCCTACAATGAGCAGTTCTTC. Protein product: CASSPGGGSSYNEQFF.

A single count supports this clone. This sequence joins TRBV6-5 and TRBJ2-3; D perhaps matches TRBD1 (6 bases). V dropped 2 bases and J dropped 3 bases, with 9 bases sitting between them. Germline V gene sequence: CDR1 MNHEY, CDR2 SVGAGI. The CDR3 spans 14 residues. CDR3 amino acids: CASSYVQGTDTQYF. The CDR3, as DNA: TGTGCCAGCAGTTACGTACAGGGTACAGATACGCAGTATTTT.

V gene TRBV19 combines with J gene TRBJ2-7; 14 nucleotides align to TRBD2. Germline CDR1 is LNHDA and CDR2 is SQIVND (reference sequence). Trimming cost V 5 bases and J 4 bases; bases outside gene matches: 22. This CDR3 has 21 residues. The CDR3 sequence: CASSSPGLAGGAGLSDYEQYF. CDR3 DNA sequence: TGTGCCAGTAGTTCGCCAGGACTAGCGGGAGGAGCCGGACTGAGCGATTACGAGCAGTACTTC.